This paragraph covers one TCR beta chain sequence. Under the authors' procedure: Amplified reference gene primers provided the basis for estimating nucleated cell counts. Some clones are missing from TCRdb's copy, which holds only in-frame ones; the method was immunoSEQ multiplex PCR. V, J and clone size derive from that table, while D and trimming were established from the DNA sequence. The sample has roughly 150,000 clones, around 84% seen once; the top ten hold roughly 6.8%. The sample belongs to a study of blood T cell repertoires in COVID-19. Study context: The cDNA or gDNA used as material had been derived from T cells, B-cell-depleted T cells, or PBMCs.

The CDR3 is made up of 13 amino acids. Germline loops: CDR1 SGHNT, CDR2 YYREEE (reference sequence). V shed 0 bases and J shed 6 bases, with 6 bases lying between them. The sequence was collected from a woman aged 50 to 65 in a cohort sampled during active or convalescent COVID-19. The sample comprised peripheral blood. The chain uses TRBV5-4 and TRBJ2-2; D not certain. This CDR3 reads CASSLAVSGELFF. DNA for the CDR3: TGTGCCAGCAGCTTGGCAGTATCCGGGGAGCTGTTTTTT.